This T cell receptor beta chain appears in the sequencing data of a study of response to subunit inactivated influenza vaccine. General study findings and limits: Each seasonal influenza vaccination, the authors suggested, recruits few new T cells.

Per germline, CDR1 LGHNA and CDR2 YNFKEQ. This CDR3 region has 15 residues. Trimming took 1 base from V and 2 from J; bases not matched to a gene: 3. TCRdb reprocessed the RT-PCR reads with MiXCR, giving one entry per CDR3 protein. Counted here are a few hundred thousand distinct CDR3 sequences, roughly 15% occurring once; the ten biggest clones make up approximately 10%. Regarding this clonotype: No antigen is known for it.

The J gene is TRBJ2-5, the V gene TRBV4-2; 8 positions agree with TRBD2. The sequence derives from a man aged 45-65 years who received an inactivated influenza vaccine. The input for sequencing was PBMCs from blood, taken 12 days after vaccination. This chain's CDR3 is CASSQGTSRQETQYF. CDR3 bases: TGTGCCAGCAGCCAAGGGACTAGCCGACAAGAGACCCAGTACTTC.